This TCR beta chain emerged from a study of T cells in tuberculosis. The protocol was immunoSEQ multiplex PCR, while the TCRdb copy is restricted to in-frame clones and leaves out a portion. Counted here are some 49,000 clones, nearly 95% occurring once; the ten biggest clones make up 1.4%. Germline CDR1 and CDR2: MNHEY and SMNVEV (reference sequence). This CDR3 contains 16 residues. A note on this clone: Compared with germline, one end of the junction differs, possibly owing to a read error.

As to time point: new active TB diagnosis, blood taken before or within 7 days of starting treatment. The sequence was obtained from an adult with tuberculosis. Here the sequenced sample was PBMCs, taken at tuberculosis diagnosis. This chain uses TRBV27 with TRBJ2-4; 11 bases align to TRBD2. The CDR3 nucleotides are TGTGCCAGCAGTTCAATAGCGGGAGGGCCGGCCTCCCCCCCCCACTTC. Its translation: CASSSIAGGPASPPHF.